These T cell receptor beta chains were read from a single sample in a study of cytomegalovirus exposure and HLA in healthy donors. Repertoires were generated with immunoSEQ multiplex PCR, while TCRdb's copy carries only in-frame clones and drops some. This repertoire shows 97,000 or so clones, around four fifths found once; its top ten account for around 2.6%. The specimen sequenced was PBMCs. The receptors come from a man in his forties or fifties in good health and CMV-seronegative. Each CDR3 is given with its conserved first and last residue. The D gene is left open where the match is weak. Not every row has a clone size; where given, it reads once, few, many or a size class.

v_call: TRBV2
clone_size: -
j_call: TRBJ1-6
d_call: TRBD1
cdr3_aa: CASSQLTGDSPLHF
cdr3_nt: TGTGCCAGCAGTCAACTCACAGGGGACTCACCCCTCCACTTT

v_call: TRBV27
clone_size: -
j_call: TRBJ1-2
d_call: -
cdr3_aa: CASSLGGHYGYTF
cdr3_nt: TGTGCCAGCAGTTTAGGGGGCCACTATGGCTACACCTTC

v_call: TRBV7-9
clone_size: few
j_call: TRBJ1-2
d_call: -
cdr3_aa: CASSLGQFGGYTF
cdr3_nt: TGTGCCAGCAGCTTAGGACAGTTTGGGGGCTACACCTTC

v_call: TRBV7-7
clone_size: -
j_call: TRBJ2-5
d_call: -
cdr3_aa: CASSAGGGGRETQYF
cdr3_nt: TGTGCTAGCAGCGCCGGTGGGGGGGGGCGAGAGACCCAGTACTTC

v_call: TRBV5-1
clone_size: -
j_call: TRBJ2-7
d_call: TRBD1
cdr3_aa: CASSAGTGIFGQYF
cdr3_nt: TGCGCCAGCAGCGCCGGGACAGGGATTTTTGGGCAGTACTTC

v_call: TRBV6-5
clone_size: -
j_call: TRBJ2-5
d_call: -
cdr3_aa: CASSYGVGGRETQYF
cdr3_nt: TGTGCCAGCAGTTACGGTGTGGGGGGTCGCGAGACCCAGTACTTC

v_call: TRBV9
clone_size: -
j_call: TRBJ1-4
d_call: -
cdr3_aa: CASSFSDTQRATNEKLFF
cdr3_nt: TGTGCCAGCAGCTTCTCAGACACCCAGAGAGCAACTAATGAAAAACTGTTTTTT

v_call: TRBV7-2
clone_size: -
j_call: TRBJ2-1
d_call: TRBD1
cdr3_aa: CASSLWDRVYNEQFF
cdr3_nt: TGTGCCAGCAGCTTATGGGACAGAGTTTACAATGAGCAGTTCTTC

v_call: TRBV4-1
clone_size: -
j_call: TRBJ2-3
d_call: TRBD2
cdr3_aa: CASSQEAGGVLDTQYF
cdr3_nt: TGCGCCAGCAGCCAAGAAGCGGGGGGGGTACTGGATACGCAGTATTTT

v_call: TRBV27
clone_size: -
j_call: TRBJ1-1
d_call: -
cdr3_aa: CASSPSVGEENTEAFF
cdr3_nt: TGTGCCAGCAGTCCGTCGGTAGGGGAGGAGAACACTGAAGCTTTCTTT

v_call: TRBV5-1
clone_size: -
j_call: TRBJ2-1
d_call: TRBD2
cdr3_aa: CASSYPNPGTSGGYNEQFF
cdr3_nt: TGCGCCAGCAGCTACCCAAATCCTGGGACTAGCGGGGGCTACAATGAGCAGTTCTTC

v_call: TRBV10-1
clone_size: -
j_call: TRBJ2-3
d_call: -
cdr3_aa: CASSPNYKPNTDTQYF
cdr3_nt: TGCGCCAGCAGCCCCAACTACAAACCTAACACAGATACGCAGTATTTT